This T cell receptor beta chain was found in a study of cytomegalovirus exposure and HLA in healthy donors. Primers: 60 Vbeta forward and 13 Jbeta reverse. TCRdb keeps only in-frame clones here, not all; method: immunoSEQ multiplex PCR. The sample records some 190,000 clones, approximately 81% being singletons. Study-level findings and limits: The authors enumerated over 150 TCR beta chains as linked to cytomegalovirus. Through in vitro validation, three CMV-associated chains were shown to be specific for CMV antigens.

Comment on this clone: As yet, its antigen is unknown.

Sequencing used PBMCs. The clonotype originates from a boy under 10 years old in good health and CMV-seronegative.

The CDR3, as DNA: TGTGCCAGCAGCTTAATGAGCGGGATTACGACAGATACGCAGTATTTT. Protein: CASSLMSGITTDTQYF. The J gene is TRBJ2-3, the V gene TRBV7-6; 7 nucleotides agree with TRBD2. Trimming took 2 bases from V and 3 from J; bases not matched to a gene: 8. This CDR3 is built from 16 residues. Looked up from germline, CDR1 is SGHVS and CDR2 is FNYEAQ.